The entry that follows covers one TCR beta chain sequence. This entry belongs to a study of blood T cell repertoires in COVID-19. The wider study: From T cells, B-cell-depleted T cells, or PBMCs came the material, which was cDNA or gDNA.

This CDR3 comprises 14 residues. Germline loops: CDR1 SGHRS, CDR2 YFSETQ. V was pared by 7 bases and J by 8 bases, with 18 bases between. Original processing notes: Reference gene primer amplification gave nucleated cell count estimates. Method: immunoSEQ multiplex PCR; TCRdb's copy keeps in-frame clones and lacks some. V and J calls and clone size come straight from that table; D and trimming were deduced from the DNA. Of under 300,000 clones in the sample, roughly nine tenths are singletons; the top ten hold roughly 2.2%. The sequencing sample was made of peripheral blood. This TCR was recovered from a middle-aged man with acute or convalescent COVID-19. This sequence joins TRBV5-1 and TRBJ1-4, with D possibly TRBD1 on 6 matching bases. This chain's CDR3 is CASRGGRGNEKLFF. The DNA for the CDR3 is TGCGCCAGCCGAGGAGGCAGGGGTAACGAAAAACTGTTTTTT.